This T cell receptor (beta chain) was obtained from a study of Ad26.COV2.S vaccination and SARS-CoV-2 variants. Study summary: Intramuscular Ad26.COV2.S at 5x10^10 or 1x10^11 viral particles.

Comments on this clone: Its antigen is not identified.

Generated by immunoSEQ multiplex PCR, the TCRdb table keeps only in-frame clones and is missing some. This table holds around 310,000 clones, roughly nine tenths found once. Study results and caveats: CD8+ and CD4+ T cells specific for spike reportedly responded with substantial breadth after vaccination.

This CDR3 contains 15 residues. Treatment: around 19 received Ad26.COV2.S at low or high dose, single or two shots; 5 received placebo; per-sample allocation not given. Sampling occurred on day 63 after the first vaccine or placebo injection. The receptor was isolated from a person aged 18-65 years who received the Ad26.COV2.S COVID-19 vaccine or a placebo. The material sequenced was peripheral blood, taken in a trial of Ad26.COV2.S vaccine versus placebo. The chain links TRBV12-2 to TRBJ2-3; TRBD2 reflects the table's D call only, with no check against the DNA. TRBV12-2 is described as a pseudogene. CDR3 protein: CLRFGLAGDTDTQYF. The CDR3 DNA is TGTCTACGCTTCGGGCTAGCGGGGGACACAGATACGCAGTATTTT.